The source of this T cell receptor (beta chain) is a study of T cell changes during pregnancy in multiple sclerosis. The protocol was immunoSEQ multiplex PCR, while the TCRdb copy is restricted to in-frame clones and leaves out a portion. The sample contains roughly 59,000 clones, approximately 93% of which appear only once. With 5 bases removed from V and 0 bases from J, the gap between germline ends came to 4 bases. This CDR3 comprises 12 residues. Germline loops: CDR1 MNHEY, CDR2 SMNVEV (reference sequence). Sequenced here: CD8+ T cells from peripheral blood mononuclear cells, sampled in the second trimester of pregnancy. The chain combines TRBV27 with TRBJ2-5; no firm D call. The receptor was derived from a female donor with multiple sclerosis, enrolled in a pregnancy study. The CDR3 is CASSPDQETQYF. As DNA, the CDR3 is TGTGCCAGCAGTCCGGACCAAGAGACCCAGTACTTC.